The subject of this entry is one T cell receptor (beta chain). The ends were cut back, 4 bases at V and 6 bases at J, with 15 bases in the middle. The CDR3 length is 14 residues. Germline V gives CDR1 MNHNS, CDR2 SASEGT. The data stem from a study of shared clonotypes between healthy human individuals. Healthy and HIV-negative, the adult donors had no recent acute infections or vaccinations. Authors' data handling: Junction-only sequences without quality scores came from ImmunoSEQ, so filtering differed. Produced via immunoSEQ multiplex PCR; TCRdb's table is partial and in-frame only. V and J calls and clone size are copied from that table; D and trimming were computed from the DNA. Among over a million clones listed, around 82% were seen once.

The sequence derives from a man in his late teens or twenties in good health. Some clones in this sample may be carry-over from other donors' samples. This sequence joins TRBV6-1 and TRBJ1-1; D might be TRBD1 (6 bases). Specimen: memory CD4+ T cells from PBMCs. The sample's subset: CD45RA-negative fraction. DNA for the CDR3: TGTGCCAGCAGTGGGAACAGGGTGGCCCCTGAAGCTTTCTTT. This sequence encodes CASSGNRVAPEAFF.